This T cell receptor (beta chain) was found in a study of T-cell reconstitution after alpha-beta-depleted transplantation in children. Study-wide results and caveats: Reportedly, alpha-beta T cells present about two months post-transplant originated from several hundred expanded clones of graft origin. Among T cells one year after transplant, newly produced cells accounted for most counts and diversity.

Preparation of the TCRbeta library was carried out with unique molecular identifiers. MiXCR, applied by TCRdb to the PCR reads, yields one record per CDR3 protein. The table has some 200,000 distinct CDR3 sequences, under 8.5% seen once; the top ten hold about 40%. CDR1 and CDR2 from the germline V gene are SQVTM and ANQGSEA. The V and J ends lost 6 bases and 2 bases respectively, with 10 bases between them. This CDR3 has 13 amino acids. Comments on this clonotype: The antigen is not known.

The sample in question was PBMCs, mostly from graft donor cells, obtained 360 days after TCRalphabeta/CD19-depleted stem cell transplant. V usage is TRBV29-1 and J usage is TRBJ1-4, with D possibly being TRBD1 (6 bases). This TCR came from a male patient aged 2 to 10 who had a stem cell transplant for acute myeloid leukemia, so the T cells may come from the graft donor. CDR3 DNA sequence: TGCAGCGTCAGGGGAAGGACTAATGAAAAACTGTTTTTT. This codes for CSVRGRTNEKLFF.